This T cell receptor (beta chain) is from a study of CD8+ T cells in alopecia areata. The overall study: For the treated group, dosing was oral tofacitinib at 5 to 10 mg twice daily. Tofacitinib continued for 6 to 18 months and was then withheld for 6 months.

Following RNA extraction, reverse transcription yielded cDNA that acted as the sequencing template. Measured with immunoSEQ multiplex PCR; TCRdb has only the in-frame clones, and not every one. The sample yields over 150,000 clones, 50% to 70% seen once. Peripheral blood samples and lesional scalp punch biopsies were obtained from alopecia areata patients. Sorting of CD4+ and CD8+ T cells was performed on PBMCs. With 5 bases clipped from V and 1 base from J, the junction kept 4 bases outside the gene matches. CDR1 SGHAT and CDR2 FQNNGV come from the germline V gene. The CDR3 runs to 14 residues. Specimen: CD4+ T cells sorted from blood, collected at week 0. This TCR was recovered from a human donor with alopecia areata. The V call is TRBV11-2, the J call TRBJ2-5, with 7 bases fitting TRBD1. The CDR3 sequence: CASSLGQVQETQYF. DNA for the CDR3: TGTGCCAGCAGCCTCGGACAGGTCCAAGAGACCCAGTACTTC.